This TCR beta chain stems from a study of human T cells and chemical hapten exposure. Trimming took off 3 bases at V and 4 bases at J, with 3 bases between the two ends. Germline lookup yields CDR1 MDHEN and CDR2 SYDVKM. This CDR3 is built from 11 residues. General study findings and limits: Expanded TCRs made up significantly more big CDR3 similarity clusters than controls did.

Only a few counts were recorded for this clonotype. Antigen unknown. This sample's time point: patch test 2, 6 weeks after DPC sensitization. Treatment reported: therapeutic diphenylcyclopropenone sensitization with weekly scalp DPC. Individual cDNA molecules (in the library) carried attached unique molecular identifiers. How the authors handled the data: A per-sample median of about 96,000 TCRs was observed, with counts ranging from about 23,224 to 700,000. TCRdb recomputed calls from the RACE reads with MiXCR, one row per CDR3 protein. For this entry, the V and J calls and clone size follow TCRdb and not the study's own pipeline. This table holds around 99,000 distinct CDR3 sequences, 8% to 13% found once.

The receptor's source is a man between 35 and 55 years old with alopecia areata. Some clones in this sample may be carry-over from other donors' samples. The genes are TRBV28 and TRBJ1-2, with unresolved D. The sample in question was whole blood, obtained in connection with sensitization to the hapten diphenylcyclopropenone (DPC). CDR3 sequence reads: CASSFIYGYTF. In DNA form, the CDR3 reads TGTGCCAGCAGTTTCATCTATGGCTACACCTTC.